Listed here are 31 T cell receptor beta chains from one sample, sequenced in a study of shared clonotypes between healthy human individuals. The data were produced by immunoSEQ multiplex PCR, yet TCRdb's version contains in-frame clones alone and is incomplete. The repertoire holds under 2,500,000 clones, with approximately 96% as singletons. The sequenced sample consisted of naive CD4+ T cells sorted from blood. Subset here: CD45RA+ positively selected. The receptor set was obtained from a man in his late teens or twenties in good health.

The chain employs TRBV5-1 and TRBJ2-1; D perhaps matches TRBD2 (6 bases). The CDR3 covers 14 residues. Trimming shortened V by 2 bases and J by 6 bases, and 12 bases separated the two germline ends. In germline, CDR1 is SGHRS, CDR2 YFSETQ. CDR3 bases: TGCGCCAGCAGCTTAGGGGAGGTGGCCAATGAGCAGTTCTTC. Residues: CASSLGEVANEQFF.

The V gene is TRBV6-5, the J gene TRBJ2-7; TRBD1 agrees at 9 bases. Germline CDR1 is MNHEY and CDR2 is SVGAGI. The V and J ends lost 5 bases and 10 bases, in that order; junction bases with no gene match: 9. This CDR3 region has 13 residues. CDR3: CASSPGQGRLQYF. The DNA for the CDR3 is TGTGCCAGCAGTCCCGGACAGGGGCGACTCCAGTACTTC.

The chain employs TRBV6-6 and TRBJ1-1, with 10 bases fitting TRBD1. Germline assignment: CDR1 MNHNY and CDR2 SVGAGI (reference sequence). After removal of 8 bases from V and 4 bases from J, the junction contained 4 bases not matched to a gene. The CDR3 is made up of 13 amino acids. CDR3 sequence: CASGGQGSTEAFF. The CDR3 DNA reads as TGTGCCAGCGGGGGACAGGGGAGCACTGAAGCTTTCTTT.

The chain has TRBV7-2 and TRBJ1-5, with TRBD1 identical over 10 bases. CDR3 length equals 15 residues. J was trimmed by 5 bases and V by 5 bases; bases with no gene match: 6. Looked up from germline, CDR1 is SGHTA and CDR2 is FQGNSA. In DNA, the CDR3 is TGTGCCAGCAGCCGACAGGGGGCAGGGGATCAGCCCCAGCATTTT. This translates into CASSRQGAGDQPQHF.

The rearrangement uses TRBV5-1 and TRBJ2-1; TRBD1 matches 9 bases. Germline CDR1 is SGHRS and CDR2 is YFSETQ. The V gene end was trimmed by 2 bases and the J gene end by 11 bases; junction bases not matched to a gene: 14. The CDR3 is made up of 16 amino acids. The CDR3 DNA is TGCGCCAGCAGCTTATCCGGGACAGGGCCCCCAATGAAGCAGTTCTTC. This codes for CASSLSGTGPPMKQFF.

Here the CDR3 reads CASSGTSGRVYNEQFF. CDR3 sequence (DNA): TGTGCCAGTTCCGGGACTAGCGGGAGGGTCTACAATGAGCAGTTCTTC. The chain couples TRBV25-1 to TRBJ2-1; 16 positions match TRBD2. V lost 9 bases, J lost 3 bases, and 5 bases stayed unmatched. Germline V CDR1 and CDR2: MGHDK, SYGVNS. This CDR3 spans 16 amino acids.

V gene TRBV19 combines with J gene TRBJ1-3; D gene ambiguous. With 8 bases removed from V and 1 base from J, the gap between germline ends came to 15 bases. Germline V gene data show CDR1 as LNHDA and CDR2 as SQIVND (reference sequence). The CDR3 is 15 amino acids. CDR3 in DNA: TGTGCCAGTTGCGCGGGCCCCAATTCTGGAAACACCATATATTTT. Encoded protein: CASCAGPNSGNTIYF.

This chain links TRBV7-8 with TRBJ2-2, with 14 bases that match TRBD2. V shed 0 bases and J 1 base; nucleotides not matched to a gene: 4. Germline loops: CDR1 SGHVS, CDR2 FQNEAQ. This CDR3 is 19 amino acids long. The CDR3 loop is CASSLAPGLAGVNTGELFF. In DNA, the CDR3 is TGTGCCAGCAGCTTAGCGCCGGGACTAGCGGGGGTGAACACCGGGGAGCTGTTTTTT. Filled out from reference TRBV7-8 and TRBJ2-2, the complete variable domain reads GAGVSQSPRYKVAKRGQDVALRCDPISGHVSLFWYQQALGQGPEFLTYFQNEAQLDKSGLPSDRFFAERPEGSVSTLKIQRTQQEDSAVYLCASSLAPGLAGVNTGELFFGEGSRLTVL.

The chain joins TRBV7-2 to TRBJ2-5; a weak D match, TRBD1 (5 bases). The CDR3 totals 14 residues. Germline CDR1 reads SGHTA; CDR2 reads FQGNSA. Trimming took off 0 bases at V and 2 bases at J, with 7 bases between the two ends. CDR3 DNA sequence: TGTGCCAGCAGCTTAGCACAGGCGCAAGAGACCCAGTACTTC. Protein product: CASSLAQAQETQYF.

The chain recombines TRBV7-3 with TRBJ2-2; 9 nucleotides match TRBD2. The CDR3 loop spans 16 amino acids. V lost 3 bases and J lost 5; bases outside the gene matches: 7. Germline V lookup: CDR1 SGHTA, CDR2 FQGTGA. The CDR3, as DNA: TGTGCCAGCAGCTTTAGCGGGGGTCGGAAAACCGGGGAGCTGTTTTTT. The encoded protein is CASSFSGGRKTGELFF.

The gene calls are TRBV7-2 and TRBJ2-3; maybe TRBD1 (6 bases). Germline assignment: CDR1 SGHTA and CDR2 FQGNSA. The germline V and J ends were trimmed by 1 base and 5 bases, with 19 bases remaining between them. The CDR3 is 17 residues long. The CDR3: CASSLVSHREWIDTQYF. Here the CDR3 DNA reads TGTGCCAGCAGCTTAGTATCCCACAGGGAGTGGATAGATACGCAGTATTTT.

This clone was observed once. The CDR3 nucleotides are TGCGCCAGCAGCTTGGATCTGGGCCATGAGCAGTTCTTC. This codes for CASSLDLGHEQFF. The rearrangement uses TRBV5-1 and TRBJ2-1; D uncertain. In germline, CDR1 is SGHRS, CDR2 YFSETQ. The CDR3 loop spans 13 amino acids. V dropped 0 bases and J dropped 8 bases, with 9 bases sitting between them.

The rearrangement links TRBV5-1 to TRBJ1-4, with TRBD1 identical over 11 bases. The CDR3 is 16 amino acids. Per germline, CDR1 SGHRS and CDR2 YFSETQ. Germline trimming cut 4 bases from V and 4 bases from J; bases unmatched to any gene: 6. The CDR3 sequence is CASSLPGTGGNEKLFF. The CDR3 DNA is TGCGCCAGCAGCCTTCCCGGGACAGGGGGTAATGAAAAACTGTTTTTT.

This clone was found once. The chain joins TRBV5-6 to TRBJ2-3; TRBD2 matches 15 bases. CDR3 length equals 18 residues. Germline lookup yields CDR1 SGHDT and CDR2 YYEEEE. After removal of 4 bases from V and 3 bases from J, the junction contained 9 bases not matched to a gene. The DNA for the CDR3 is TGTGCCAGCAGCCCGAGCCGGGGGACTAGCGGGAGGACAGATACGCAGTATTTT. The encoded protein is CASSPSRGTSGRTDTQYF.

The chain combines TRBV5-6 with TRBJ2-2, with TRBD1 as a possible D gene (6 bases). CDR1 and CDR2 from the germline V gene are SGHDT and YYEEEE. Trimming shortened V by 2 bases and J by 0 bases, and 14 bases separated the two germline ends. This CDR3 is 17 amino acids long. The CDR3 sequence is CASSFRGTNANTGELFF. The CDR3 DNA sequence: TGTGCCAGCAGCTTCAGGGGAACAAACGCGAACACCGGGGAGCTGTTTTTT.

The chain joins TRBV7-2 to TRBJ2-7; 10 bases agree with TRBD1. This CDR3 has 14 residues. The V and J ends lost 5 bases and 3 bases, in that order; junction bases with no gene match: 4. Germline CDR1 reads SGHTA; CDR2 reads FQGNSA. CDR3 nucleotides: TGTGCCAGCAGCCCAAGGACAGGGGGCTACGAGCAGTACTTC. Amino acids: CASSPRTGGYEQYF.

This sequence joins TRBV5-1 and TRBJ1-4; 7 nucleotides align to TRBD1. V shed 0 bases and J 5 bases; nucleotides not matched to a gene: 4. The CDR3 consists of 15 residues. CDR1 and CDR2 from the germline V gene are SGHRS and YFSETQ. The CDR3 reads CASSLAGQMNEKLFF. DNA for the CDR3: TGCGCCAGCAGCTTGGCGGGACAGATGAATGAAAAACTGTTTTTT.

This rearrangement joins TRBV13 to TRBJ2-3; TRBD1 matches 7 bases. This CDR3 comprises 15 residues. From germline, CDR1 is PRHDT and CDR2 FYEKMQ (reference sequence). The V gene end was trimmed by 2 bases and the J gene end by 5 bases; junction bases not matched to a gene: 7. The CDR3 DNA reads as TGTGCCAGCAGCTTAAGGGGGCCGACAAGAGATACGCAGTATTTT. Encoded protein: CASSLRGPTRDTQYF.

The CDR3 sequence is CASSLRNTGQAFF. The CDR3 nucleotides are TGTGCCAGCAGCTTACGGAACACAGGACAAGCTTTCTTT. V usage is TRBV7-2 and J usage is TRBJ1-1; D possibly corresponds to TRBD1 (5 bases). With 2 bases removed from V and 9 bases from J, the gap between germline ends came to 13 bases. The length of the CDR3 is 13 residues. The germline V gene has CDR1 SGHTA and CDR2 FQGNSA.

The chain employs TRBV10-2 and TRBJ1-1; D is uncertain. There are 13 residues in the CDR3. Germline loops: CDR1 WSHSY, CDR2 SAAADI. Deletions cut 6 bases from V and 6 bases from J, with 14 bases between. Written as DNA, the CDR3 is TGCGCCAGCAGGGAAGCCAACTGGGCTGAAGCTTTCTTT. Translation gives CASREANWAEAFF.

CDR3 region: CASSITPEGNYGYTF. The CDR3 DNA sequence: TGTGCCAGTAGTATTACGCCCGAGGGTAACTATGGCTACACCTTC. The V and J genes are TRBV19 and TRBJ1-2; no clear D. The CDR3 sequence is 15 residues long. Germline CDR1 reads LNHDA; CDR2 reads SQIVND (reference sequence). V was cut by 3 bases and J by 1 base, with 12 bases left in between.

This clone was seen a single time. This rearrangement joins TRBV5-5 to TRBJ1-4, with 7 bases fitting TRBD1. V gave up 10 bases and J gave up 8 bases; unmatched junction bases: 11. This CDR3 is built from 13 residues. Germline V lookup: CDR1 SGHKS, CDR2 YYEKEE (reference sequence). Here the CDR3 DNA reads TGTGCCGCTCCAGGGGGACAAAAAGAAAAACTGTTTTTT. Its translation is CAAPGGQKEKLFF.

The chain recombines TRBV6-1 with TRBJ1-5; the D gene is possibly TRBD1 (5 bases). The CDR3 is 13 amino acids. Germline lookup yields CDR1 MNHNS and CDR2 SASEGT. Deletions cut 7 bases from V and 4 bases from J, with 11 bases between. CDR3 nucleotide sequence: TGTGCCAGCACGACAGTCGCAAATCAGCCCCAGCATTTT. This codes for CASTTVANQPQHF.

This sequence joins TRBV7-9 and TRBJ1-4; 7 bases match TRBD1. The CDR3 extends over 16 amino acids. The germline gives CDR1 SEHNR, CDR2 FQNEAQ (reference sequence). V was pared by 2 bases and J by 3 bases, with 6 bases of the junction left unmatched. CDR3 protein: CASSLRTGFPNEKLFF. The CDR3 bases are TGTGCCAGCAGCTTAAGGACAGGATTTCCTAATGAAAAACTGTTTTTT.

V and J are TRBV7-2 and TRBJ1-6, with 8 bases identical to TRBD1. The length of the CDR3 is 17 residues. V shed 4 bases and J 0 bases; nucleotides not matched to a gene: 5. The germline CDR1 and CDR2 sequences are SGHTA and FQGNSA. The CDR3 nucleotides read TGTGCCAGCAGCTCGGACAGGGCGAGCTCCTATAATTCACCCCTCCACTTT. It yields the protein CASSSDRASSYNSPLHF. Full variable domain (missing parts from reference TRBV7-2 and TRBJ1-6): GAGVSQSPSNKVTEKGKDVELRCDPISGHTALYWYRQSLGQGLEFLIYFQGNSAPDKSGLPSDRFSAERTGGSVSTLTIQRTQQEDSAVYLCASSSDRASSYNSPLHFGNGTRLTVT.

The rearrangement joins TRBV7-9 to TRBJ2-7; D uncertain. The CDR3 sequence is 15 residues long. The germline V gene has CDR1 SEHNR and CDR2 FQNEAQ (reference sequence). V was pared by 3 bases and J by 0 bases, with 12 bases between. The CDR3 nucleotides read TGTGCCAGCAGCTTCTCCCGGACGAGCTCCTACGAGCAGTACTTC. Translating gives CASSFSRTSSYEQYF.

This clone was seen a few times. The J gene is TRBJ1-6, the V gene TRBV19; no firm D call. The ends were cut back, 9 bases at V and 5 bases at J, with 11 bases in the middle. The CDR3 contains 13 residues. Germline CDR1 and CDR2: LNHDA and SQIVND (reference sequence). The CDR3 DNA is TGTGCCAGCGGAGAGATTGATAATTCACCCCTCCACTTT. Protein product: CASGEIDNSPLHF.

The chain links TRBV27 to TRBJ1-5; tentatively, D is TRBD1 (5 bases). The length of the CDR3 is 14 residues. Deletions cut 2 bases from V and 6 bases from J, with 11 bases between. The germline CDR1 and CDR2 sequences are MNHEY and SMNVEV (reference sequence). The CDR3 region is CASSLGGRGQPQHF. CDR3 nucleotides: TGTGCCAGCAGTTTAGGAGGGAGGGGTCAGCCCCAGCATTTT.

Here the CDR3 reads CASSYSSSTPVKLFF. CDR3 DNA sequence: TGTGCCAGCAGTTACTCGTCAAGCACGCCGGTGAAACTGTTTTTT. This chain connects TRBV6-5 to TRBJ1-4; D unresolved. The V and J ends lost 0 bases and 11 bases respectively, with 16 bases between them. The CDR3 totals 15 residues. Germline CDR1 and CDR2: MNHEY and SVGAGI.

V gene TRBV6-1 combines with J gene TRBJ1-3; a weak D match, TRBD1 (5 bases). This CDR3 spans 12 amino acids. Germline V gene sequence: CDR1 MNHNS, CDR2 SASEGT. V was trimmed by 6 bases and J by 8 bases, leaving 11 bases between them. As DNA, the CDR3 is TGTGCCAGCAGACCTCAGGGACACACCATATATTTT. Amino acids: CASRPQGHTIYF.

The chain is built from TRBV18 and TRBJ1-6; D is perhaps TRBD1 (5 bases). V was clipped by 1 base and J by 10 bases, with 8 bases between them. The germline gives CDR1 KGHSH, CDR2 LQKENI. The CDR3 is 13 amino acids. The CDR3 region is CASSPHRDSPLHF. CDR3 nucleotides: TGTGCCAGCTCACCACATCGGGACTCACCCCTCCACTTT.